This TCR beta chain came from a study of T cells in Graves' hyperthyroidism and ophthalmopathy. Study-level points and caveats: Stable hyperthyroidism was separated from ophthalmopathy by a model based on 13 V-J features.

Patients with uncontrolled infections, other autoimmune diseases, pregnancy or lactation were excluded. This clonotype appeared a single time. The antigen is undetermined. A much larger clonotype is one base distant, so this may be a read error. Template material for amplifying TCR beta CDR3 regions consisted of RNA transcripts. The HTBI set primed first-round TCR CDR3 RT-PCR. TCRdb fed the multiplex PCR reads into MiXCR, producing one record per CDR3 protein. The data contain 500,000 to 600,000 distinct CDR3 sequences, 46% of them seen just once; the ten biggest clones take up more than 7%. Source material: peripheral blood or thyroid tissue (not recorded which). This receptor was taken from a woman between 18 and 30 years old with Graves' hyperthyroidism.

CDR3 nucleotide sequence: TGCAGTGCTAGAAGCCAGAGCTCCTACAATGAGCAGGTCTTC. Amino acids: CSARSQSSYNEQVF. The chain recombines TRBV20-1 with TRBJ2-1; D gene unclear. This CDR3 has 14 amino acids. Germline V gives CDR1 DFQATT, CDR2 SNEGSKA (reference sequence).